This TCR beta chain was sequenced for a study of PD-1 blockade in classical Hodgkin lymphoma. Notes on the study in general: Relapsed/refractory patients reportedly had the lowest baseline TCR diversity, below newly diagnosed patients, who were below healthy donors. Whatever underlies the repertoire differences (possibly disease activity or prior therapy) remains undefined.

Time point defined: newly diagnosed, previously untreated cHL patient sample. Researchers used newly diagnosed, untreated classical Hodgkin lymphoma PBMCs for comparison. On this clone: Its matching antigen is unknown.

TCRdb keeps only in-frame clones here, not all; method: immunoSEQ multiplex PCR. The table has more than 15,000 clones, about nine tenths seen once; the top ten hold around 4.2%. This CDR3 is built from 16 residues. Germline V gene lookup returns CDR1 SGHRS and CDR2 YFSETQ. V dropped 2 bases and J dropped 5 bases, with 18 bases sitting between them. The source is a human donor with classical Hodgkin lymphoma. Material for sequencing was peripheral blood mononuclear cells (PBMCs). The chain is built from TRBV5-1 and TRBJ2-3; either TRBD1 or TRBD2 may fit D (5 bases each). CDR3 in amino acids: CASSFGETVPGDTQYF. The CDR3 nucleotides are TGCGCCAGCAGCTTTGGGGAGACAGTGCCGGGAGATACGCAGTATTTT.